This T cell receptor beta chain emerged from a study of breast tumors, draining lymph nodes, adjacent tissues. Study results and caveats: Data fit most tumor T cells coming from lymph node, expanding in tumor.

Each CDR3 protein gets one entry after TCRdb re-called the multiplex PCR reads with MiXCR. The table records hundreds of thousands of distinct CDR3 sequences, 32% of them present only once. As to this clonotype: As yet, its antigen is unknown.

Breast cancer patients provided tissue from their axillary draining lymph nodes. CDR1 and CDR2 (germline): MNHNY, SVGAGI (reference sequence). CDR3 length: 15 residues. V lost 8 bases and J 1 base, leaving 15 bases between the germline ends. The J gene is TRBJ1-3, the V gene TRBV6-6; D might be TRBD1 (5 bases). The sample taken for sequencing was axillary lymph node tissue. The source is a female donor with breast cancer. Some clones in this sample may be carry-over from other donors' samples. The CDR3 DNA reads as TGTGCCAGCGGTCATGGGGGTGGGTCTGGAAACACCATATATTTT. Its translation: CASGHGGGSGNTIYF.